This TCR beta chain was recorded in a study of PD-1 blockade in classical Hodgkin lymphoma. Whole-study findings and limits: Significantly greater TCR diversity emerged by C4D1 in CD4+ cells but not CD8+ cells. Similar baseline diversity was found in complete responders and newly diagnosed patients.

The protocol was immunoSEQ multiplex PCR, while the TCRdb copy is restricted to in-frame clones and leaves out a portion. This sample carries tens of thousands of clones, about 88% of them seen once, and the ten largest clones take approximately 0.49%. In its sample, this clone was seen a few times. The antigen is not known. Time point denoted: cycle 4 day 1 (C4D1), after 6 weeks of nivolumab. After autologous stem cell transplantation all patients relapsed, and prior brentuximab vedotin exposure differed between cohorts. Magnetic negative selection served to purify CD4+ T cells out of PBMCs that had been thawed. V lost 0 bases and J 3 bases, leaving 8 bases between the germline ends. Germline V CDR1 and CDR2: LGHNA, YNFKEQ. The CDR3 consists of 14 residues.

The specimen comprised CD4+ T cells from blood, sampled before the fourth cycle of nivolumab. J is TRBJ1-1 and V is TRBV4-2; D ambiguous. This receptor was obtained from a human donor with classical Hodgkin lymphoma. CDR3: CASSQDLVDTEAFF. The CDR3 bases are TGTGCCAGCAGCCAAGATTTGGTTGACACTGAAGCTTTCTTT.